The 31 T cell receptor beta chains below all came from one sample that was sequenced in a study of vaccination and CD4 T cells after COVID-19. Treatment specified: approximately 9-day PBMC culture with coronavirus spike peptide pools or control peptides (ViraFEST assay). Sequence data for DNA of cultured CD4+ T cells were generated by the Oncomine TCR Beta short-read assay. MiXCR was run by TCRdb on the PCR reads, yielding one entry per CDR3 protein. The sample records 15,000 or so distinct CDR3 sequences, approximately 57% being singletons. Antigens of these TCRs are unknown. The source material was CD4+ T cells from blood, cultured in vitro. These receptors were obtained from a human donor who had recovered from COVID-19.

V and J are TRBV20-1 and TRBJ1-1, with D hard to call. This CDR3 has 15 amino acids. V lost 0 bases and J lost 0, with 11 bases in between. Looked up from germline, CDR1 is DFQATT and CDR2 is SNEGSKA (reference sequence). The CDR3 DNA reads TGCAGTGCTAGAGATCATGGAAGGGTGAACACTGAAGCTTTCTTT. Translated, it gives CSARDHGRVNTEAFF.

This clonotype was seen more than once but under ten times. The V and J genes are TRBV11-3 and TRBJ1-2; 7 positions match TRBD1. V lost 1 base, J lost 3 bases, and 5 bases stayed unmatched. This CDR3 region has 15 residues. Germline CDR1 is SGHNT and CDR2 is YENEEA. CDR3 sequence reads: CASSLATGADYGYTF. The CDR3 region has the DNA TGTGCCAGCAGCTTAGCTACAGGGGCGGACTATGGCTACACCTTC.

The V and J genes are TRBV19 and TRBJ1-1; D might be TRBD1 (5 bases). V was shortened by 0 bases and J by 1 base, with 12 bases between the two germline ends. CDR1 is LNHDA and CDR2 is SQIVND in the germline V gene (reference sequence). The CDR3 consists of 16 residues. The CDR3 here is CASSIDHGGTNTEAFF. The CDR3 DNA is TGTGCCAGTAGTATAGATCACGGGGGAACGAACACTGAAGCTTTCTTT.

The chain has TRBV28 and TRBJ2-2, with 9 bases lining up with TRBD2. The CDR3 sequence is 18 residues long. Germline-derived CDR1 and CDR2 are MDHEN and SYDVKM. The ends lost 3 bases at V and 5 bases at J; junction bases unmatched: 13. The CDR3 nucleotides are TGTGCCAGCAGTTTGGGTGCTCTAGCGGGGAGGCAAACCGGGGAGCTGTTTTTT. Residues: CASSLGALAGRQTGELFF.

The J gene is TRBJ1-2, the V gene TRBV20-1, with 8 bases aligning to TRBD1. Germline assignment: CDR1 DFQATT and CDR2 SNEGSKA (reference sequence). The CDR3 consists of 16 residues. The V gene end was trimmed by 0 bases and the J gene end by 6 bases; junction bases not matched to a gene: 12. The CDR3 loop reads CSARDETRGPTDGYTF. The CDR3 DNA reads TGCAGTGCTAGAGATGAAACCAGGGGGCCCACCGATGGCTACACCTTC.

This sequence joins TRBV2 and TRBJ2-7, with D possibly being TRBD1 (6 bases). This CDR3 contains 13 residues. The V and J ends lost 6 bases and 0 bases respectively, with 9 bases between them. Germline CDR1 SNHLY, CDR2 FYNNEI. The CDR3 nucleotides read TGTGCCAGCAGGGGGACACTCTCCTACGAGCAGTACTTC. Translated: CASRGTLSYEQYF.

The chain joins TRBV20-1 to TRBJ1-4, with D uncertain. The CDR3 totals 13 residues. Germline assignment: CDR1 DFQATT and CDR2 SNEGSKA (reference sequence). V was cut by 5 bases and J by 1 base, with 8 bases left in between. The CDR3 nucleotides are TGCAGTGCTGCCTCTGGAACTAATGAAAAACTGTTTTTT. Its translation: CSAASGTNEKLFF.

The genes are TRBV20-1 and TRBJ2-7; no clear D. From germline, CDR1 is DFQATT and CDR2 SNEGSKA (reference sequence). The CDR3 consists of 10 residues. V gave up 3 bases and J gave up 7 bases, with 7 bases separating them. This chain's CDR3 is CSASGWEQYF. Here the CDR3 DNA reads TGCAGTGCTAGTGGGTGGGAGCAGTACTTC.

V gene TRBV10-1 combines with J gene TRBJ2-3; 7 positions agree with TRBD2. V shed 6 bases and J 0 bases; nucleotides not matched to a gene: 9. The CDR3 consists of 16 residues. Germline V lookup: CDR1 WNHNN, CDR2 SYGVQD (reference sequence). This chain's CDR3 is CASRPGLKSSTDTQYF. The CDR3 nucleotides are TGCGCCAGCAGGCCGGGACTAAAATCTAGCACAGATACGCAGTATTTT.

This clonotype was seen a handful of times. The chain uses TRBV7-3 and TRBJ1-6; D is perhaps TRBD1 (5 bases). The CDR3 extends over 16 amino acids. Germline assignment: CDR1 SGHTA and CDR2 FQGTGA. V was shortened by 6 bases and J by 7 bases, with 19 bases between the two germline ends. This CDR3 reads CASSCCYRLHNSPLHF. The CDR3 DNA sequence: TGTGCCAGCAGTTGTTGTTACAGGCTCCACAATTCACCCCTCCACTTT.

V usage is TRBV2 and J usage is TRBJ1-1; 9 bases agree with TRBD1. Germline V lookup: CDR1 SNHLY, CDR2 FYNNEI. V was clipped by 5 bases and J by 3 bases; unmatched bases: 4. The CDR3 sequence is 14 residues long. DNA for the CDR3: TGTGCCAGCAGTAAAACAGGGGGCGACACTGAAGCTTTCTTT. It is translated as CASSKTGGDTEAFF.

The chain employs TRBV6-1 and TRBJ1-1, with D possibly TRBD1 on 5 matching bases. The CDR3 spans 13 residues. Germline V lookup: CDR1 MNHNS, CDR2 SASEGT. The V end was cut by 5 bases, the J end by 11 bases, with 18 bases between. The CDR3 region is CASSTTGPGRAFF. The CDR3 region has the DNA TGTGCCAGCAGTACAACAGGCCCGGGTCGGGCTTTCTTT.

This clonotype occurred a few times. V usage is TRBV27 and J usage is TRBJ2-7; the D is unclear. Germline V gene data show CDR1 as MNHEY and CDR2 as SMNVEV (reference sequence). The CDR3 length is 14 residues. V lost 0 bases and J 1 base, leaving 7 bases between the germline ends. The DNA of the CDR3 is TGTGCCAGCAGTTTATCAGTACCATCCTACGAGCAGTACTTC. It translates to CASSLSVPSYEQYF.

This chain uses TRBV7-6 with TRBJ2-7; TRBD2 matches 12 bases. The CDR3 sequence is 18 residues long. The germline V gene has CDR1 SGHVS and CDR2 FNYEAQ. J lost 3 bases, V lost 2 bases, and 11 bases had no gene match. In DNA, the CDR3 is TGTGCCAGCAGCTTAACCTACACGCTAGCGGGAGGGGACTACGAGCAGTACTTC. The encoded protein is CASSLTYTLAGGDYEQYF.

In this sample, this clonotype turned up a few times. V gene TRBV11-2 combines with J gene TRBJ2-7; 9 bases match TRBD1. The V gene end was trimmed by 0 bases and the J gene end by 4 bases; junction bases not matched to a gene: 4. This CDR3 has 15 residues. Per the germline V gene, CDR1 is SGHAT and CDR2 is FQNNGV. Written as DNA, the CDR3 is TGTGCCAGCAGCTTAGAGGGGACAGGGCCTTACGAGCAGTACTTC. This codes for CASSLEGTGPYEQYF.

This chain links TRBV23-1 with TRBJ1-2; D not resolved. TRBV23-1 counts as an open reading frame of uncertain function. This CDR3 spans 9 amino acids. Trimming removed 7 bases at V and 8 bases at J, with 5 bases between. The CDR3: CASIRGYTF. Here the CDR3 DNA reads TGCGCCAGCATCCGAGGCTACACCTTC.

The V call is TRBV27, the J call TRBJ1-2, with TRBD1 as a possible D gene (5 bases). Germline values: CDR1 MNHEY, CDR2 SMNVEV (reference sequence). The CDR3 runs to 13 residues. V lost 5 bases and J 4 bases, leaving 11 bases between the germline ends. The CDR3 loop is CASSPGRIYGYTF. CDR3 bases: TGTGCCAGCAGTCCGGGACGGATCTATGGCTACACCTTC.

The gene calls are TRBV12-3 or TRBV12-4 and TRBJ1-2; possible D gene TRBD1, 6 bases. The length of the CDR3 is 14 residues. Trimming cost V 2 bases and J 4 bases, with 11 bases left between them. Here the CDR3 DNA reads TGTGCCAGCAGTTTACAGGGGTCGGGCTATGGCTACACCTTC. Residues: CASSLQGSGYGYTF.

V gene TRBV5-4 combines with J gene TRBJ2-5; 7 nucleotides agree with TRBD2. Looked up from germline, CDR1 is SGHNT and CDR2 is YYREEE (reference sequence). V was clipped by 0 bases and J by 4 bases; unmatched bases: 6. The CDR3 covers 15 residues. The CDR3 loop is CASSLGGSQGETQYF. In nucleotides, the CDR3 is TGTGCCAGCAGCTTGGGCGGGAGTCAGGGAGAGACCCAGTACTTC.

The chain couples TRBV6-5 to TRBJ1-1, with 7 bases lining up with TRBD1. Per germline, CDR1 MNHEY and CDR2 SVGAGI. This CDR3 is built from 15 residues. Trimming took 0 bases from V and 3 from J; bases not matched to a gene: 4. In nucleotides, the CDR3 is TGTGCCAGCAGTTACTCTGGGACAGCAGACACTGAAGCTTTCTTT. It translates to CASSYSGTADTEAFF.

There are a few counts of this clonotype. The rearrangement joins TRBV4-2 to TRBJ2-7, with D maybe TRBD2 (5 bases). The V and J ends lost 0 bases and 1 base respectively, with 10 bases between them. The CDR3 consists of 15 residues. The germline V gene encodes CDR1 LGHNA and CDR2 YNFKEQ. The CDR3 sequence: CASSQDPGDSYEQYF. Written as DNA, the CDR3 is TGTGCCAGCAGCCAAGATCCCGGGGATTCCTACGAGCAGTACTTC.

This clonotype was picked up a small number of times. CDR3: CSAKTSGITDTQYF. DNA for the CDR3: TGCAGTGCTAAGACTAGCGGGATTACAGATACGCAGTATTTT. The rearrangement joins TRBV20-1 to TRBJ2-3; 11 nucleotides align to TRBD2. J gave up 3 bases and V 4 bases, and 3 bases lay outside the gene matches. There are 14 residues in the CDR3. CDR1 and CDR2 from the germline V gene are DFQATT and SNEGSKA (reference sequence).

This rearrangement joins TRBV20-1 to TRBJ1-1, with a possible D match to TRBD1 (5 bases). The V end lost 2 bases, the J end lost 0 bases, and 10 bases lay between the germline ends. Germline assignment: CDR1 DFQATT and CDR2 SNEGSKA (reference sequence). The CDR3 has 14 amino acids. The CDR3 loop reads CSARKGRLNTEAFF. The CDR3 bases are TGCAGTGCTAGAAAGGGACGGTTGAACACTGAAGCTTTCTTT.

This rearrangement joins TRBV12-3 or TRBV12-4 to TRBJ2-7; D uncertain. The germline V and J ends were trimmed by 7 bases and 3 bases, with 13 bases remaining between them. The CDR3 covers 13 residues. The CDR3 DNA sequence: TGTGCCAGCACACCGTGGGGAAACTACGAGCAGTACTTC. It yields the protein CASTPWGNYEQYF.

The DNA of the CDR3 is TGTGCCAGCAGTTTAGGTGGGAGGTATATGGAGACCCAGTACTTC. Translation: CASSLGGRYMETQYF. The chain has TRBV6-2 or TRBV6-3 and TRBJ2-5; D is possibly TRBD2 (6 bases). V lost 4 bases and J lost 5, with 17 bases in between. This CDR3 contains 15 residues. Per germline, CDR1 MNHEY and CDR2 SVGEGT.

The V call is TRBV27, the J call TRBJ2-7, with D perhaps matching TRBD1 (6 bases). The CDR3 has 16 amino acids. V was cut by 8 bases and J by 2 bases, with 22 bases left in between. Looked up from germline, CDR1 is MNHEY and CDR2 is SMNVEV (reference sequence). CDR3 in amino acids: CASRDITLLSPYEQYF. CDR3 bases: TGTGCCAGCCGGGACATCACGCTCCTGTCGCCCTACGAGCAGTACTTC.

In its sample, this clonotype was seen a few times. The chain has TRBV24-1 and TRBJ1-2; 12 bases match TRBD1. The V and J ends lost 2 bases and 3 bases, in that order; junction bases with no gene match: 6. The CDR3 is 17 residues long. Germline CDR1 is KGHDR and CDR2 is SFDVKD. CDR3 in amino acids: CATSDSGTGGRHYGYTF. The CDR3 coding sequence is TGTGCCACCAGTGATTCTGGGACAGGGGGCCGCCACTATGGCTACACCTTC.

This clonotype has a handful of counts. The chain is built from TRBV6-5 and TRBJ2-7, with TRBD1 matching 7 bases. Germline trimming cut 2 bases from V and 3 bases from J; bases unmatched to any gene: 4. Germline assignment: CDR1 MNHEY and CDR2 SVGAGI. CDR3 length equals 14 residues. CDR3 DNA: TGTGCCAGCAGTTACGGTCAGGGGGTCTACGAGCAGTACTTC. Translated, it gives CASSYGQGVYEQYF.

The chain carries TRBV20-1 and TRBJ2-1; 7 bases map to TRBD1. This CDR3 is 14 amino acids long. Germline V gene sequence: CDR1 DFQATT, CDR2 SNEGSKA (reference sequence). The trim removed 5 bases at V and 0 bases at J, leaving 4 bases unmatched. For the CDR3, the DNA is TGCAGTGCTCCCGGACAGGCCTCCTACAATGAGCAGTTCTTC. It translates to CSAPGQASYNEQFF.

In its sample, this clonotype was seen a few times. The genes are TRBV27 and TRBJ2-4, with a possible D match to TRBD1 (7 bases). The germline V gene encodes CDR1 MNHEY and CDR2 SMNVEV (reference sequence). Trimming stripped 6 bases from V and 1 base from J, with 19 bases between. This CDR3 region has 17 residues. DNA of the CDR3: TGTGCCAGCAGGTTCGCGGGCGGGACAGAGGCCAAAAACATTCAGTACTTC. Translating it yields CASRFAGGTEAKNIQYF.

V gene TRBV12-3 or TRBV12-4 combines with J gene TRBJ2-7; D unclear. CDR3 size: 14 residues. V lost 5 bases to trimming and J lost 0 bases, with 11 bases between them. CDR3 residues: CASSPPSLSYEQYF. In DNA form, the CDR3 reads TGTGCCAGCAGTCCCCCGAGTCTCTCCTACGAGCAGTACTTC.